Below, one T cell receptor (beta chain) is given with its context. This record comes from a study of T cell changes during pregnancy in multiple sclerosis. V lost 4 bases and J lost 5, with 11 bases in between. Germline CDR1 is SQVTM and CDR2 is ANQGSEA. The CDR3 is made up of 12 amino acids. Profiling relied on immunoSEQ multiplex PCR, and the TCRdb table lists in-frame clones only, not all of them. The profile shows about 70,000 clones, 85% to 95% of them singletons. The sequence came from a female donor with multiple sclerosis, enrolled in a pregnancy study. Here the sequenced sample was peripheral blood, taken before pregnancy. The rearrangement uses TRBV29-1 and TRBJ2-5; D is possibly TRBD2 (6 bases). The CDR3 DNA reads TGCAGCGTTGTAGGAGGGTCGGAGACCCAGTACTTC. It is translated as CSVVGGSETQYF.